This is a list of T cell receptor beta chains from one sample in a study of T cell changes during pregnancy in multiple sclerosis. Profiled with immunoSEQ multiplex PCR; TCRdb holds only in-frame clones, not every one. This table has over 40,000 clones, roughly 88% appearing once. The source was peripheral blood, collected in the second trimester of pregnancy. The receptors were gathered from a female donor in good health, enrolled as a control in a pregnancy study. The CDR3 runs from the conserved cysteine through the conserved F or W. A D gene is named only where the DNA matches it firmly. Expanded clones are given a class, and other clones once, few, many or no size at all.

V gene	J gene	clone size	D gene	CDR3 DNA	CDR3 protein
TRBV30	TRBJ1-1	few	.	TGTGCCTGGAGTGTACTAGGTTTTGACACTGAAGCTTTCTTT	CAWSVLGFDTEAFF
TRBV10-3	TRBJ2-7	.	TRBD1	TGTGCCATTTCCGGGACAGGGCTCGAAGAGCAGTACTTC	CAISGTGLEEQYF
TRBV6-1	TRBJ1-1	.	.	TGTGCCAGCAGTGCCGGGAACACTGAAGCTTTCTTT	CASSAGNTEAFF
TRBV30	TRBJ2-7	once	.	TGTGCCTGGACAACGGGTTACGAGCAGTACTTC	CAWTTGYEQYF
TRBV27	TRBJ2-1	once	TRBD1	TGTGCCAGCAACAAGGCGCCGGGACAGGGCTACAATGAGCAGTTCTTC	CASNKAPGQGYNEQFF
TRBV6-6	TRBJ2-3	.	.	TGTGCCAGCAGTTCCCGAGCGGATACGCAGTATTTT	CASSSRADTQYF
TRBV11-3	TRBJ2-5	once	TRBD2	TGTGCCAGCAGCTTAGGGCTAGCGGGGAAGTACCAAGAGACCCAGTACTTC	CASSLGLAGKYQETQYF
TRBV9	TRBJ1-1	.	.	TGTGCCAGCAGCCTTAGCATGGGTGCCACTGAAGCTTTCTTT	CASSLSMGATEAFF
TRBV6-1	TRBJ2-6	once	.	TGTGCCAGCAGCGGTCCAACTGGGGCCAACGTCCTGACTTTC	CASSGPTGANVLTF
TRBV6-6	TRBJ2-5	.	TRBD2	TGTGCCAGCAGTTATGCGGGGGTGCAAGAGACCCAGTACTTC	CASSYAGVQETQYF
TRBV4-2	TRBJ2-7	.	TRBD2	TGTGCCAGCAGCCACTTATTAGCGGGAGTTTCGTTCTCCCACGAGCAGTACTTC	CASSHLLAGVSFSHEQYF
TRBV10-3	TRBJ2-2	few	TRBD2	TGTGCCATCGGGACTAGCGCGAACACCGGGGAGCTGTTTTTT	CAIGTSANTGELFF
TRBV9	TRBJ2-5	once	TRBD2	TGTGCCAGCAGCTCCAGCCGGACTAGCGGGGGCCGTAGGGAAGAGACCCAGTACTTC	CASSSSRTSGGRREETQYF
TRBV6-1	TRBJ1-5	.	.	TGTGCCAGCAGTCCACAGGGAAGCAATCAGCCCCAGCATTTT	CASSPQGSNQPQHF
TRBV7-2	TRBJ2-1	.	TRBD1	TGTGCCAGCAGCCCCGGGACAGGGACGTTCTTC	CASSPGTGTFF
TRBV28	TRBJ2-2	.	.	TGTGCCAGCAGTCGGGGGGAGCTGTTTTTT	CASSRGELFF
TRBV15	TRBJ2-1	.	TRBD2	TGTGCCACCAGCAGGCCCGGGGGGTCCTACAATGAGCAGTTCTTC	CATSRPGGSYNEQFF
TRBV6-5	TRBJ2-5	.	.	TGTGCCAGCAGTCCGTTAGAAGAGACCCAGTACTTC	CASSPLEETQYF
TRBV29-1	TRBJ2-3	.	.	TGCAGCGTTGGATTAGCGGCCCTAGGAGATACGCAGTATTTT	CSVGLAALGDTQYF
TRBV11-3	TRBJ2-7	.	TRBD2	TGTGCCAGCAGCTTAGGTCTCGAGCGGGGGTCCGAGCAGTACTTC	CASSLGLERGSEQYF
TRBV6-1	TRBJ2-7	.	TRBD1	TGTGCCAGCAGTGAAGTGCAGGGGGCTTTTTCGCGCGAGCAGTACTTC	CASSEVQGAFSREQYF
TRBV11-3	TRBJ2-7	.	TRBD2	TGTGCCAGCAGCCCTAGCGGAGGTTCTTACGAGCAGTACTTC	CASSPSGGSYEQYF
TRBV7-9	TRBJ2-5	.	.	TGTGCCAGCAGCTTAGGGGTGGGTAGCGAGACGACCCAGTACTTC	CASSLGVGSETTQYF
TRBV10-1	TRBJ2-3	.	TRBD2	TGCGCCAGCAGTGAAGCTAGCGGGCTCACAGATACGCAGTATTTT	CASSEASGLTDTQYF
TRBV6-1	TRBJ2-3	.	TRBD1	TGTGCCAGCAGGTTGGGACAGGGTAGGACAGATACGCAGTATTTT	CASRLGQGRTDTQYF
TRBV25-1	TRBJ1-2	.	.	TGTGCCAGCAGTGAATTCGGCTATGGCTACACCTTC	CASSEFGYGYTF
TRBV5-1	TRBJ1-2	.	TRBD1	TGCGCCAGCAGCTTGGGACAGGGACCAACTCCACCCTATGGCTACACCTTC	CASSLGQGPTPPYGYTF
TRBV30	TRBJ1-2	once	.	TGTGCCTGGACCGGAGGTAGGAGGGTCTATGGCTACACCTTC	CAWTGGRRVYGYTF
TRBV5-4	TRBJ2-6	.	.	TGTGCCAGCAGCTTGGCTAGTGTGCCCCACTCTGGGGCCAACGTCCTGACTTTC	CASSLASVPHSGANVLTF
TRBV29-1	TRBJ1-2	.	.	TGCAGCGTTGGGTCCGAGAGTTATGGCTACACCTTC	CSVGSESYGYTF
TRBV21-1	TRBJ1-2	.	.	TGTGCCAGCAGCATCCGGGGGGATTCATATGGCTACACCTTC	CASSIRGDSYGYTF
TRBV5-5	TRBJ1-2	.	.	TGTGCCAGCAGCTCTGAAGGGGGGGAAGGCTACACCTTC	CASSSEGGEGYTF
TRBV5-8	TRBJ2-1	.	.	TGTGCCAGCACCCCCCAAACAGGGTACAATGAGCAGTTCTTC	CASTPQTGYNEQFF
TRBV5-4	TRBJ1-1	.	.	TGTGCCAGCAGCTTTGATCGGACAGTGATGAACACTGAAGCTTTCTTT	CASSFDRTVMNTEAFF
TRBV5-1	TRBJ1-1	.	.	TGCGCCAGCAGACCAACAGGGCCGGGCACTGAAGCTTTCTTT	CASRPTGPGTEAFF
TRBV19	TRBJ2-5	once	TRBD2	TGTGCCAGTAGTATAAGATGGGCGGGAGATCCAAAGACCCAGTACTTC	CASSIRWAGDPKTQYF
TRBV9	TRBJ2-2	.	.	TGTGCCAGCAGCGTAGGTCTGACTCTGAACACCGGGGAGCTGTTTTTT	CASSVGLTLNTGELFF
TRBV2	TRBJ1-1	.	.	TGTGCCAGCACCGGGGGGTCCACTGAAGCTTTCTTT	CASTGGSTEAFF
TRBV28	TRBJ2-3	.	TRBD1	TGTGCCAGCCGCCCGCAGGGGGGCACAGATACGCAGTATTTT	CASRPQGGTDTQYF
TRBV6-5	TRBJ2-1	.	.	TGTGCCAGCAGCCACGGGCTAGCGCCGGCCGCTGAGCAGTTCTTC	CASSHGLAPAAEQFF
TRBV29-1	TRBJ1-2	.	TRBD1	TGCAGCGTTGAAGGAACTCCCGGGACAGGGGGCTATGGCTACACCTTC	CSVEGTPGTGGYGYTF